Here is one TCR beta chain with its context. Its antigen is unknown. PCR was performed using 60 Vbeta and 13 Jbeta primers. The method was immunoSEQ multiplex PCR; TCRdb's version includes in-frame clones alone and lacks a portion of them. The table has about 52,000 clones, 50% to 70% seen once. This record belongs to a study of cytomegalovirus exposure and HLA in healthy donors. Across the whole study: An early data release held approximately 80 million unique TCRs from HLA-typed donors.

The study's findings and limits: TCR association rates varied by HLA locus in a later analysis, with DRB1 highest and HLA-C lowest. Prior analysis indicated that the majority of TCR beta V segments exhibited productivity approximately 87% or approximately 30% of the time.

The CDR3 totals 12 residues. In germline, CDR1 is GTSNPN, CDR2 SVGIG (reference sequence). The V and J ends lost 0 bases and 5 bases respectively, with 7 bases between them. Material for sequencing was PBMCs. This sequence originates from a human donor in good health. J is TRBJ2-5 and V is TRBV30; unclear D gene. In nucleotides, the CDR3 is TGTGCCTGGAGTGTACTCGAGGAGACCCAGTACTTC. Amino acids: CAWSVLEETQYF.